This T cell receptor beta chain emerged from a study of shared T cell receptors in the human thymus. The CDR3 is 17 amino acids. V lost 4 bases and J lost 1; bases outside the gene matches: 12. From germline, CDR1 is KGHSH and CDR2 LQKENI. Assay: immunoSEQ multiplex PCR; the TCRdb copy retains only in-frame clones and omits some. The sample lists roughly 710,000 clones; 70% to 90% were seen once. The sample was also linked to a second study, of human thymus T cells. Per that paper: Infants, healthy and Finnish, who were having corrective surgery for congenital heart defects served as donors. The study used thymus tissue resected during corrective heart surgery. Both thymic and peripheral blood repertoires showed apparently biased V and J usage. Thymic repertoires from unrelated individuals overlapped highly, related research reported.

The sequence derives from a girl in the first two years of life with a congenital heart defect. The genes are TRBV18 and TRBJ2-7; 8 positions agree with TRBD1. Specimen: thymocytes. CDR3 protein: CASSQTGTGRSSYEQYF. The CDR3 nucleotides are TGTGCCAGCTCACAAACCGGGACAGGTCGGTCATCCTACGAGCAGTACTTC.